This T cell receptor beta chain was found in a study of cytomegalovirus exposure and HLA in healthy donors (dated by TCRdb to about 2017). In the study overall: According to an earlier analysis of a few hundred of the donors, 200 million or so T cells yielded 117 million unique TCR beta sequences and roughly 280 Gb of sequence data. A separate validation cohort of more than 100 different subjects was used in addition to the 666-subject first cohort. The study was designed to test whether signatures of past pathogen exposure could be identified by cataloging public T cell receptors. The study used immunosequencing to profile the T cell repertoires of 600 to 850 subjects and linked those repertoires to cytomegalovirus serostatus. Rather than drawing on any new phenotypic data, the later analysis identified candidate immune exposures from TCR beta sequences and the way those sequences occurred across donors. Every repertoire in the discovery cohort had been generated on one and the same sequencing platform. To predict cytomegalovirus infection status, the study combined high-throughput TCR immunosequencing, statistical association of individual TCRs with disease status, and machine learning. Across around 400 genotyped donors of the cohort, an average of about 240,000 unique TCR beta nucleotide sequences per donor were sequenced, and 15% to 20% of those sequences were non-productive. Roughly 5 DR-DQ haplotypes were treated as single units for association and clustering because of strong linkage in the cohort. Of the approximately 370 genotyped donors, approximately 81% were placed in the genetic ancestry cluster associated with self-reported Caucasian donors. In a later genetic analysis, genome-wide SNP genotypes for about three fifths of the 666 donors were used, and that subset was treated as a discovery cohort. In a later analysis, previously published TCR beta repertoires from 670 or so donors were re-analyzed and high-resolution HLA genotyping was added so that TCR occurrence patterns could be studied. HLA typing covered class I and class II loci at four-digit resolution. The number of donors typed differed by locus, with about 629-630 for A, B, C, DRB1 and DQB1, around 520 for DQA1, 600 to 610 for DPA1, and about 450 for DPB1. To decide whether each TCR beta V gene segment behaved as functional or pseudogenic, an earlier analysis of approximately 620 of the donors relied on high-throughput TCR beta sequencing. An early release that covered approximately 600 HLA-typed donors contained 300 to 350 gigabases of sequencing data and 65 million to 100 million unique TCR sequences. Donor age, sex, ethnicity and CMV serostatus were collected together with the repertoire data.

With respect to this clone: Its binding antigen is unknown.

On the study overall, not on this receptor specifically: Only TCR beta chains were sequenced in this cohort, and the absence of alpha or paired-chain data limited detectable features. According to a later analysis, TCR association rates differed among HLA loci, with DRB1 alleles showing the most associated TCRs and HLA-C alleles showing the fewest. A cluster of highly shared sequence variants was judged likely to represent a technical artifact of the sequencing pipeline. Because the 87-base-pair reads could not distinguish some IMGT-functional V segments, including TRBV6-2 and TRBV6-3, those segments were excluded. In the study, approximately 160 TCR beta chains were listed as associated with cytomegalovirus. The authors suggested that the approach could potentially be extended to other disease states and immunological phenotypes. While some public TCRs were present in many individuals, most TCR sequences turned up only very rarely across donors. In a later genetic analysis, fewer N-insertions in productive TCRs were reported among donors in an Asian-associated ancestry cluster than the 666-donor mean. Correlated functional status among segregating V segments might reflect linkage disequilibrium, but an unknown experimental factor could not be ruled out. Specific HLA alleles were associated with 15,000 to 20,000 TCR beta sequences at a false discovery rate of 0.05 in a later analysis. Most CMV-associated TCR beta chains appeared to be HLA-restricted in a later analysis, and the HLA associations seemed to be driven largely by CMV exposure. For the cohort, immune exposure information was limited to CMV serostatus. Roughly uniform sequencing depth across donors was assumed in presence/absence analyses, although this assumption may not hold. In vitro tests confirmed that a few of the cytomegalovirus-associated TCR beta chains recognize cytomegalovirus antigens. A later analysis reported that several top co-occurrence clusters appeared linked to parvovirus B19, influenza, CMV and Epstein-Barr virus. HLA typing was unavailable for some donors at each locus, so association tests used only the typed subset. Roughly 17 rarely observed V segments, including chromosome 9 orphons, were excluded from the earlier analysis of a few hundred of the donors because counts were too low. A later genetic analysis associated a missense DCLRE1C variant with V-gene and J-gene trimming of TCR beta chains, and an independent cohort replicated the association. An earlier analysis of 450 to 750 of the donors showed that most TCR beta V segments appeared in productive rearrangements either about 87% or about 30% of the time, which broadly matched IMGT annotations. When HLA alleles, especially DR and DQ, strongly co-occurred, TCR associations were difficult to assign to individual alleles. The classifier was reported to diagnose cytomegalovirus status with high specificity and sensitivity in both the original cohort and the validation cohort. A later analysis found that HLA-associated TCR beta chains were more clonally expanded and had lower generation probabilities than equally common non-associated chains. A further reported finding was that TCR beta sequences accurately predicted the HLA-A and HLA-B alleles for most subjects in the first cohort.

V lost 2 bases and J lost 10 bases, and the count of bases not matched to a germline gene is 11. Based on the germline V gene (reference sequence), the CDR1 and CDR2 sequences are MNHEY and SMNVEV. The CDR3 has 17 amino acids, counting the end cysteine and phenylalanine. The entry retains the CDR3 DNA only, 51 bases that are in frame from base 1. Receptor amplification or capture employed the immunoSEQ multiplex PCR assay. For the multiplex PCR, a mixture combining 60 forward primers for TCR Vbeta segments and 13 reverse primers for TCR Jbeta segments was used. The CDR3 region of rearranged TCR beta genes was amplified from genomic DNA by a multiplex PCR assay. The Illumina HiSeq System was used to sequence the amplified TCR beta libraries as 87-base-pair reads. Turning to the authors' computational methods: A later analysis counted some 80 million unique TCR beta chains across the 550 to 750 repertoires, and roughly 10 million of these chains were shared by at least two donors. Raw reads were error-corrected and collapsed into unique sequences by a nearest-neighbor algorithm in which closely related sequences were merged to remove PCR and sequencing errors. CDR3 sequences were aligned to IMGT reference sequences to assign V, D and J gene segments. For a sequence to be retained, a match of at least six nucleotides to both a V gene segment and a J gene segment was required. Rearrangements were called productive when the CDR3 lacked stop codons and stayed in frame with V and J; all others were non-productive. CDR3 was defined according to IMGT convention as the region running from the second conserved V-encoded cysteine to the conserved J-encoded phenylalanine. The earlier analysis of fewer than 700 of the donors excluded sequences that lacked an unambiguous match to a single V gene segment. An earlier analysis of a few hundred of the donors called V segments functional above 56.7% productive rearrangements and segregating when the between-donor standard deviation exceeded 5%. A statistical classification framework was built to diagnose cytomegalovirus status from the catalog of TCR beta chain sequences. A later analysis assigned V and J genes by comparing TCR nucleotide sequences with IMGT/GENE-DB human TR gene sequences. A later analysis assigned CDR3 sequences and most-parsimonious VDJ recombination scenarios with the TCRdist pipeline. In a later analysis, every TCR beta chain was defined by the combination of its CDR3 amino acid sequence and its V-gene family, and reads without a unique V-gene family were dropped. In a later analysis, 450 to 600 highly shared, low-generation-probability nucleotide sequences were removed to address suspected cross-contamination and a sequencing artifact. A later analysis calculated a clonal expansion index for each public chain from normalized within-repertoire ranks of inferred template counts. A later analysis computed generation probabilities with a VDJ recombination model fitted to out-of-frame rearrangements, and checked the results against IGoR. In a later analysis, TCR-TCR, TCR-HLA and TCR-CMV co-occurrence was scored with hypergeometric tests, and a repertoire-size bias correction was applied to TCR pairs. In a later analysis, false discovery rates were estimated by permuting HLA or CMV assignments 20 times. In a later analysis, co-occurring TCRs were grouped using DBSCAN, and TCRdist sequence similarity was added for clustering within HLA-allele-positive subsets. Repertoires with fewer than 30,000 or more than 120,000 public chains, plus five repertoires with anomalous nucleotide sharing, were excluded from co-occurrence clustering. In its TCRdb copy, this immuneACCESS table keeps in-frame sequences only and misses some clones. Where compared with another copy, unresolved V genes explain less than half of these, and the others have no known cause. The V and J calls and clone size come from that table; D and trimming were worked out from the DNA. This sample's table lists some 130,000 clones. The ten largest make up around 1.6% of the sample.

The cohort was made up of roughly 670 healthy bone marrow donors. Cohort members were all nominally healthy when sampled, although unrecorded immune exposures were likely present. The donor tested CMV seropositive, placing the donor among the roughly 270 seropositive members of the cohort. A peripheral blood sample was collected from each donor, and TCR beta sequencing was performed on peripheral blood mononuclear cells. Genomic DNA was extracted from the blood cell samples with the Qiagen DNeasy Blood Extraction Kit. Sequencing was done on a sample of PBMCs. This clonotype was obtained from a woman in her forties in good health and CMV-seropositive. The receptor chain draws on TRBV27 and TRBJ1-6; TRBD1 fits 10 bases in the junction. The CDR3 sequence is CASSLNRDRGIKSPLHF. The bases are TGTGCCAGCAGTTTAAACCGGGACAGGGGAATAAAATCACCCCTCCACTTT.